These 7 T cell receptor beta chains were all obtained from the same sample, sequenced in a study of cytomegalovirus exposure and HLA in healthy donors. PCR involved 60 Vbeta and 13 Jbeta primers. Sequencing was performed with immunoSEQ multiplex PCR; in TCRdb, only in-frame clones are kept and a portion is missing. Here the sample spans under 75,000 clones, 80% to 90% being singletons. Input material: PBMCs. The receptors here all came from a woman younger than 45 in good health and CMV-seronegative.

This chain joins TRBV4-3 and TRBJ1-1, with 7 positions matching TRBD1. The CDR3 covers 14 residues. The V segment lost 4 bases and the J segment 1 base; nucleotides outside the gene matches: 3. Germline CDR1 LGHNA, CDR2 YSLEER. The CDR3 reads CASSLQGTNTEAFF. DNA for the CDR3: TGCGCCAGCAGCCTACAGGGGACGAACACTGAAGCTTTCTTT.

The CDR3 loop reads CASSLGQSQVPEAFF. CDR3 DNA sequence: TGTGCCAGCAGCTTAGGGCAGTCGCAAGTCCCTGAAGCTTTCTTT. The chain employs TRBV13 and TRBJ1-1; D is undetermined. Germline V CDR1 and CDR2: PRHDT, FYEKMQ (reference sequence). V was cut by 0 bases and J by 6 bases, with 14 bases left in between. The length of the CDR3 is 15 residues. Combining the CDR3 with reference TRBV13 and TRBJ1-1 gives the whole variable domain AAGVIQSPRHLIKEKRETATLKCYPIPRHDTVYWYQQGPGQDPQFLISFYEKMQSDKGSIPDRFSAQQFSDYHSELNMSSLELGDSALYFCASSLGQSQVPEAFFGQGTRLTVV.

V usage is TRBV12-5 and J usage is TRBJ2-3, with D tentatively TRBD1 (6 bases). The CDR3 loop spans 16 amino acids. The germline gives CDR1 LGHNT, CDR2 FRNRAP. Trimming took off 4 bases at V and 4 bases at J, with 18 bases between the two ends. The DNA for the CDR3 is TGTGCTAGTGGTTCGCAACAGGGTGCTCTAGCAGATACGCAGTATTTT. Translating it yields CASGSQQGALADTQYF.

The V call is TRBV19, the J call TRBJ2-2; D possibly corresponds to TRBD2 (6 bases). V was shortened by 5 bases and J by 1 base, with 14 bases between the two germline ends. The length of the CDR3 is 16 residues. The germline CDR1 and CDR2 sequences are LNHDA and SQIVND (reference sequence). The DNA of the CDR3 is TGTGCCAGTAGTTGGCGGGCGCGGGGGAACACCGGGGAGCTGTTTTTT. Translating it yields CASSWRARGNTGELFF.

This chain connects TRBV12-2 to TRBJ2-3; the DNA was not compared with TRBD2, the D call given in the table. TRBV12-2 is assigned pseudogene status. This CDR3 spans 19 amino acids. In DNA form, the CDR3 reads TGTGCAAGTCGCTCACTCACCCTGGCTAGCGGGAGGAAGACAGATACGCAGTATTTT. It yields the protein CASRSLTLASGRKTDTQYF.

The V gene is TRBV2, the J gene TRBJ2-1, with 11 bases identical to TRBD2. CDR3 length: 16 amino acids. Germline V gene data show CDR1 as SNHLY and CDR2 as FYNNEI. V lost 6 bases to trimming and J lost 6 bases; unmatched junction nucleotides: 10. CDR3: CASSTPSGTSGNEQFF. The CDR3 bases are TGTGCCAGCAGCACACCTTCCGGGACTAGCGGCAATGAGCAGTTCTTC.

The chain joins TRBV27 to TRBJ1-2, with D unresolved. Trimming cost V 2 bases and J 4 bases, with 11 bases left between them. Germline CDR1 MNHEY, CDR2 SMNVEV (reference sequence). This CDR3 spans 14 amino acids. In nucleotides, the CDR3 is TGTGCCAGCAGTTTAGACGGGGTGGGCTATGGCTACACCTTC. This translates into CASSLDGVGYGYTF.